What follows describes a single T cell receptor beta chain. The sample originates from a study of T-cell memory formation after mild COVID-19. Across the study: Among the donors, TCR clusters were largely specific to each donor.

One entry per CDR3 protein results from TCRdb running MiXCR on the 5' RACE reads. Among some 150,000 distinct CDR3 sequences, around 5.8% were seen once, and the ten largest hold 2% to 2.5%. This CDR3 has 15 amino acids. V lost 4 bases and J lost 5, with 18 bases in between. Germline V lookup: CDR1 SGHTA, CDR2 FQGTGA. The material sequenced was PBMCs or a T cell subset sorted from them (not recorded which). This TCR came from an adult woman who had mild COVID-19 (a few samples of this study predate the infection). Cell type and time point are not known. The chain has TRBV7-3 and TRBJ2-7; a possible D gene is TRBD2 (6 bases). The CDR3 region is CASSSLGGVGNEQYF. The CDR3 coding sequence is TGTGCCAGCAGCTCCCTTGGCGGGGTGGGGAACGAGCAGTACTTC. The full variable domain, rest sourced from reference TRBV7-3 and TRBJ2-7, is GAGVSQTPSNKVTEKGKYVELRCDPISGHTALYWYRQSLGQGPEFLIYFQGTGAADDSGLPNDRFFAVRPEGSVSTLKIQRTERGDSAVYLCASSSLGGVGNEQYFGPGTRLTVT.